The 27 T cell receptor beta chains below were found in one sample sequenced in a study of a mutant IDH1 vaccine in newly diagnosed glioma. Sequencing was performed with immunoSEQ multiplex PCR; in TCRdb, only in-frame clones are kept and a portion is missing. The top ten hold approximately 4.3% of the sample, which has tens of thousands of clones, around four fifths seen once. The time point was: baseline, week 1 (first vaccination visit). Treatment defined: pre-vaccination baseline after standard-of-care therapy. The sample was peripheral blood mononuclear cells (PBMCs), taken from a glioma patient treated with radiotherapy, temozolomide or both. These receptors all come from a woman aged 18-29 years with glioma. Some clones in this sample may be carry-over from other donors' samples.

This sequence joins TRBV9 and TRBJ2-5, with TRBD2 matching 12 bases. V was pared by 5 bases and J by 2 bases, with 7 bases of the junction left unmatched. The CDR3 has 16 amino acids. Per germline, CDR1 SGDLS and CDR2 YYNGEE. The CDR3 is CASSLSLAGGQETQYF. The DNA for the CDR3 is TGTGCCAGCAGTCTATCACTAGCGGGGGGTCAAGAGACCCAGTACTTC.

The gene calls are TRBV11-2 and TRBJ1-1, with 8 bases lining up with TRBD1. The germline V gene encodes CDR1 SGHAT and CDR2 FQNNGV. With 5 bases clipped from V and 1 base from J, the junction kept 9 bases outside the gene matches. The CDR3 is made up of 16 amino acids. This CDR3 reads CASSLTDRVGNTEAFF. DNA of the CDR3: TGTGCCAGCAGCCTCACGGACAGGGTGGGGAACACTGAAGCTTTCTTT.

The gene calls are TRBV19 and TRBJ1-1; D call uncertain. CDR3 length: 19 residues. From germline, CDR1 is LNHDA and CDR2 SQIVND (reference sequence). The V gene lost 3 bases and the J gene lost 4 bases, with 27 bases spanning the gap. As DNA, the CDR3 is TGTGCCAGTAGTATGTGGCACCTTAACCGTGGGTGGGATGTCACTGAAGCTTTCTTT. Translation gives CASSMWHLNRGWDVTEAFF.

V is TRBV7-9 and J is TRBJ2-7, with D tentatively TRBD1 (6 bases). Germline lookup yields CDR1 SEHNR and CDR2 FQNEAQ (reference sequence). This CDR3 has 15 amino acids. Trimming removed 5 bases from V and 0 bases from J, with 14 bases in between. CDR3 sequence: CASSSDRHLSYEQYF. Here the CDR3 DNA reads TGTGCCAGCAGCAGTGACAGGCACCTCTCCTACGAGCAGTACTTC.

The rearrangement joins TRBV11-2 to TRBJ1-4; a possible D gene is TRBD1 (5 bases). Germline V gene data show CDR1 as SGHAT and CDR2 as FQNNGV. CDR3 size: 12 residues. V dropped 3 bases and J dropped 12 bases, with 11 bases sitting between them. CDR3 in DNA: TGTGCCAGCAGCTTGGGGGACGCTCAACTGTTTTTT. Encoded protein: CASSLGDAQLFF.

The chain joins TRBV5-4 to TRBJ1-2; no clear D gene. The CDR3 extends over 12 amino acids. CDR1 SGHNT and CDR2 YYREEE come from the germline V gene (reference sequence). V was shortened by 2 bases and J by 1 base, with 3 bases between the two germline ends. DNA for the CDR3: TGTGCCAGCAGCTTCTATAACTATGGCTACACCTTC. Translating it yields CASSFYNYGYTF. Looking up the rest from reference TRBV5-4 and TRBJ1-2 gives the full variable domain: ETGVTQSPTHLIKTRGQQVTLRCSSQSGHNTVSWYQQALGQGPQFIFQYYREEENGRGNFPPRFSGLQFPNYSSELNVNALELDDSALYLCASSFYNYGYTFGSGTRLTVV.

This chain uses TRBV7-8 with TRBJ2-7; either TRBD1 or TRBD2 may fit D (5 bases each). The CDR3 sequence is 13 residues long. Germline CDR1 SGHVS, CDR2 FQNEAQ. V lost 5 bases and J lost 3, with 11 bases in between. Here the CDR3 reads CASSRGRLYEQYF. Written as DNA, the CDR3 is TGTGCCAGCAGCCGGGGACGGCTCTACGAGCAGTACTTC.

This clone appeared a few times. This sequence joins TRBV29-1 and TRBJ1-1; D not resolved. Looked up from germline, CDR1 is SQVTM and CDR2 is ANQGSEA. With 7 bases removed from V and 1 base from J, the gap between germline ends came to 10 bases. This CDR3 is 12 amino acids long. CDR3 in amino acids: CSAFTENTEAFF. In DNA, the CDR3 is TGCAGCGCCTTCACAGAGAACACTGAAGCTTTCTTT.

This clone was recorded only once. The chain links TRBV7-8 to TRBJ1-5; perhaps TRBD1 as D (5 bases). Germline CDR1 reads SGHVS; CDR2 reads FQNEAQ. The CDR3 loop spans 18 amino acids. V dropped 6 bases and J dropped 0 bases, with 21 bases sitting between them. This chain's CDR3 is CASRGPPGGGYSNQPQHF. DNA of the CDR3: TGTGCCAGCAGAGGGCCCCCGGGGGGAGGATATAGCAATCAGCCCCAGCATTTT.

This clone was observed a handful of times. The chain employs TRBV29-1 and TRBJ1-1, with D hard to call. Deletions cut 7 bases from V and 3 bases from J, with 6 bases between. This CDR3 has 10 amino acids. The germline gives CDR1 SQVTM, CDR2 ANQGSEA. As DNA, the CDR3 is TGCAGCGGAGGGCACACTGAAGCTTTCTTT. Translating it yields CSGGHTEAFF.

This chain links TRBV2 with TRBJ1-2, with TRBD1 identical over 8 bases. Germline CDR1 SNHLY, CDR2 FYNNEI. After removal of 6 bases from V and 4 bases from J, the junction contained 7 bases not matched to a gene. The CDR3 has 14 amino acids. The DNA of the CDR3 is TGTGCCAGCAGCGCTGGACAGGGATCCTATGGCTACACCTTC. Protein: CASSAGQGSYGYTF.

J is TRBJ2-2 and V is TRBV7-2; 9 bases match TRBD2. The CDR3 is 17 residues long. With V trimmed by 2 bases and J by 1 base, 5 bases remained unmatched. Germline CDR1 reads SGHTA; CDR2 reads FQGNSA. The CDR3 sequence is CASSLRVSGRNTGELFF. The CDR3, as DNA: TGTGCCAGCAGCTTAAGGGTTAGCGGGAGGAACACCGGGGAGCTGTTTTTT.

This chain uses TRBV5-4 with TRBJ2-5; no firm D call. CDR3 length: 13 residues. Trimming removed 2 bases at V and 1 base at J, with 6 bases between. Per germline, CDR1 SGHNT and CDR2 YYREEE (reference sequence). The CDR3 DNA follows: TGTGCCAGCAGCTTCGACCGCCAAGAGACCCAGTACTTC. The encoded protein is CASSFDRQETQYF.

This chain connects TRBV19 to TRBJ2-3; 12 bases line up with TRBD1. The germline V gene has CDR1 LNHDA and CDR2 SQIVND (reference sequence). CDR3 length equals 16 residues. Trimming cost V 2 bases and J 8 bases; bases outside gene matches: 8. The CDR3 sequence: CASSIYGDRGLGTQYF. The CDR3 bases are TGTGCCAGTAGTATATACGGGGACAGGGGGCTTGGTACGCAGTATTTT. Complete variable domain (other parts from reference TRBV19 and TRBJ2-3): DGGITQSPKYLFRKEGQNVTLSCEQNLNHDAMYWYRQDPGQGLRLIYYSQIVNDFQKGDIAEGYSVSREKKESFPLTVTSAQKNPTAFYLCASSIYGDRGLGTQYFGPGTRLTVL.

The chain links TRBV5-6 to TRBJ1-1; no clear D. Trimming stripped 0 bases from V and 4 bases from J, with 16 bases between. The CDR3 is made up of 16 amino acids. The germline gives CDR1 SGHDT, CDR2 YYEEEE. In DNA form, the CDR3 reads TGTGCCAGCAGCTTGGAGACCCCGGGAGGACTCACTGAAGCTTTCTTT. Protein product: CASSLETPGGLTEAFF.

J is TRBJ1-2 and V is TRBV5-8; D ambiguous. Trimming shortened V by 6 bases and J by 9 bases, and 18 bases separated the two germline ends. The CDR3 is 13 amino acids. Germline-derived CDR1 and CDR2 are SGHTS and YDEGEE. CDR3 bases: TGTGCCAGCACCAAGCCCGGCCTATGGAGCTACACCTTC. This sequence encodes CASTKPGLWSYTF.

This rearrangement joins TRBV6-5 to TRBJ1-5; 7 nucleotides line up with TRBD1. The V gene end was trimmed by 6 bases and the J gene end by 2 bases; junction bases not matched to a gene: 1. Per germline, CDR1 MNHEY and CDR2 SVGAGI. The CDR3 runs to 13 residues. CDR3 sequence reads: CASRTGGNQPQHF. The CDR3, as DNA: TGTGCCAGCAGAACAGGGGGCAATCAGCCCCAGCATTTT.

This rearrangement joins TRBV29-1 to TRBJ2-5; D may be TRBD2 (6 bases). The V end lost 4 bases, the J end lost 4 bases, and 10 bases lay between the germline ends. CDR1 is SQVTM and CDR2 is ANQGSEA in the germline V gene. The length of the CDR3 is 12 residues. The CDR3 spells CSVVWGVETQYF. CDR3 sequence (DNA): TGCAGCGTTGTGTGGGGGGTAGAGACCCAGTACTTC.

Written as DNA, the CDR3 is TGCGCCAGCAGTTTTACAGGGCCCTACGAGACCCAGTACTTC. It yields the protein CASSFTGPYETQYF. This chain uses TRBV10-2 with TRBJ2-5; possible D gene TRBD1, 6 bases. The CDR3 covers 14 residues. The V gene's germline CDR1 is WSHSY and CDR2 SAAADI. The V end lost 5 bases, the J end lost 5 bases, and 15 bases lay between the germline ends.

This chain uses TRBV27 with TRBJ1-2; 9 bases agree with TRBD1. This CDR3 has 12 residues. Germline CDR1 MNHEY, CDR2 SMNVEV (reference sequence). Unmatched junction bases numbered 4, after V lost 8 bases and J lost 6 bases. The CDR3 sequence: CASEDRGDGYTF. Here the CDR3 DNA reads TGTGCCAGCGAGGACAGGGGCGATGGCTACACCTTC.

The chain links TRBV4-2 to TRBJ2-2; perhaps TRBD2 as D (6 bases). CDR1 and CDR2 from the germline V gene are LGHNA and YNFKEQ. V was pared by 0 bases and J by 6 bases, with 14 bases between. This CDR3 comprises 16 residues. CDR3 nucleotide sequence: TGTGCCAGCAGCCAAGATGGGGACTTTGGGGCCGGGGAGCTGTTTTTT. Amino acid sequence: CASSQDGDFGAGELFF.

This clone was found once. This CDR3 is CASSQGGSRDEKLFF. CDR3 nucleotide sequence: TGCGCCAGCAGCCAGGGTGGGTCAAGGGATGAAAAACTGTTTTTT. The rearrangement uses TRBV4-3 and TRBJ1-4; D gene unclear. The CDR3 runs 15 residues. The V gene's germline CDR1 is LGHNA and CDR2 YSLEER. Trimming took off 3 bases at V and 6 bases at J, with 14 bases between the two ends.

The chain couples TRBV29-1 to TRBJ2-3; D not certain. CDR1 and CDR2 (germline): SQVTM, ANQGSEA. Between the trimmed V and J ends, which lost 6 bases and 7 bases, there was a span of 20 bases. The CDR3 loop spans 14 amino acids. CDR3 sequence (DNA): TGCAGCGTGGTCGGGTCCGGAGAGGTGCATACGCAGTATTTT. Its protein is CSVVGSGEVHTQYF.

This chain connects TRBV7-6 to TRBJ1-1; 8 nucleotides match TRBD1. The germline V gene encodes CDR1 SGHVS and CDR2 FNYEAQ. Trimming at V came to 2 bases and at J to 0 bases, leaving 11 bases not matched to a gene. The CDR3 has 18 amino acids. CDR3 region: CASSLQPTGTGMNTEAFF. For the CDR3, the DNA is TGTGCCAGCAGCTTACAACCGACCGGGACAGGTATGAACACTGAAGCTTTCTTT.

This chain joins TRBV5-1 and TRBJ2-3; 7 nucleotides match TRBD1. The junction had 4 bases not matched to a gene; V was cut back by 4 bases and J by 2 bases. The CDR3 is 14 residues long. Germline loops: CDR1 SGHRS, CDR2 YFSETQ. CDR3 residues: CASSRDRVTDTQYF. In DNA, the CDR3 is TGCGCCAGCAGCCGGGACAGAGTCACAGATACGCAGTATTTT.

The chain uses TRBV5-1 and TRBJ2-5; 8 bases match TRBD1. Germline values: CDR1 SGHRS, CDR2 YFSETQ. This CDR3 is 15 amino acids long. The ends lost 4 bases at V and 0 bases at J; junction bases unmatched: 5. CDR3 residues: CASSVQGGYQETQYF. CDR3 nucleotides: TGCGCCAGCAGCGTACAGGGGGGCTACCAAGAGACCCAGTACTTC.

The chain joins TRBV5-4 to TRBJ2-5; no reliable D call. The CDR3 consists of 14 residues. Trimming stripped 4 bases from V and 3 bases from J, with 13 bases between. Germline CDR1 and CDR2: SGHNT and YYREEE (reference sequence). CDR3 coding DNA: TGTGCCAGCAGCCCCGCACAATTGGAAGAGACCCAGTACTTC. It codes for CASSPAQLEETQYF. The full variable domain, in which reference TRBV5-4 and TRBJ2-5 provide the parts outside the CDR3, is ETGVTQSPTHLIKTRGQQVTLRCSSQSGHNTVSWYQQALGQGPQFIFQYYREEENGRGNFPPRFSGLQFPNYSSELNVNALELDDSALYLCASSPAQLEETQYFGPGTRLLVL.